Listed below are T cell receptor beta chains from one sample, sequenced in a study of control samples from healthy donors and cancer patients. Libraries were prepared by immunoSEQ multiplex PCR; TCRdb keeps only in-frame clonotypes and omits some of them. Of 100,000 to 150,000 clones listed, approximately 89% are singletons. Source material: blood. The receptors here all came from a man in his sixties in good health. CDR3s include the opening cysteine and the closing phenylalanine or tryptophan. The order of the fields is CDR3 protein, CDR3 DNA, D gene, CDR3 length, clone size, J gene, V gene. The D gene is left open where the match is weak. Size is omitted from some rows. Given values are once, few, many or a class for expanded clones.

CASSLGRSVNYGYTF TGTGCCAGCAGTTTGGGGAGATCTGTTAACTATGGCTACACCTTC . 15 . TRBJ1-2 TRBV6-5
CASSPTGLHEQYF TGTGCCAGCTCGCCAACAGGGTTGCACGAGCAGTACTTC . 13 . TRBJ2-7 TRBV18
CAISVQGGRTEAFF TGTGCCATCAGTGTTCAAGGGGGCAGGACTGAAGCTTTCTTT TRBD1 14 few TRBJ1-1 TRBV10-3
CASSPRGQGSHSNQPQHF TGTGCCAGCTCACCTAGGGGACAGGGAAGCCATAGCAATCAGCCCCAGCATTTT TRBD1 18 few TRBJ1-5 TRBV18
CASSFTANTEAFF TGTGCCAGCAGTTTTACAGCGAACACTGAAGCTTTCTTT . 13 . TRBJ1-1 TRBV12-3/TRBV12-4
CASTRVAVPGDTQYF TGCGCCAGCACCCGGGTAGCGGTACCCGGGGATACGCAGTATTTT . 15 . TRBJ2-3 TRBV5-1
CASSLTSLNIQYF TGTGCCAGCAGTTTAACCAGTCTAAACATTCAGTACTTC . 13 few TRBJ2-4 TRBV6-5
CASSPTPTGELFF TGTGCCAGCAGCCCAACTCCAACCGGGGAGCTGTTTTTT . 13 . TRBJ2-2 TRBV14
CASSSGSGYTF TGTGCCAGCAGTTCAGGGTCGGGCTACACCTTC . 11 once TRBJ1-2 TRBV12-3/TRBV12-4
CASSQDPSGGAPDTQYF TGCGCCAGCAGCCAAGATCCTTCCGGGGGGGCCCCAGATACGCAGTATTTT TRBD2 17 . TRBJ2-3 TRBV4-1
CASSPISTGPPNYGYTF TGTGCCAGCTCACCAATCTCAACAGGGCCACCTAACTATGGCTACACCTTC . 17 . TRBJ1-2 TRBV18
CASRPTGAATSGYTF TGTGCCAGCAGGCCTACAGGGGCTGCGACGAGCGGCTACACCTTC TRBD1 15 . TRBJ1-2 TRBV6-2/TRBV6-3
CASSLMTGGGNTIYF TGTGCCAGCAGTTTAATGACAGGGGGTGGAAACACCATATATTTT TRBD1 15 . TRBJ1-3 TRBV28
CASSLDSGGGQPQHF TGTGCCAGCAGCTTAGATTCAGGTGGGGGTCAGCCCCAGCATTTT . 15 . TRBJ1-5 TRBV7-2
CASSQNVGEGETQYF TGCGCCAGCAGCCAAAACGTCGGGGAGGGAGAGACCCAGTACTTC TRBD2 15 . TRBJ2-5 TRBV5-1
CASSQEDRLEKLFF TGCGCCAGCAGCCAAGAGGACAGGCTCGAAAAACTGTTTTTT TRBD1 14 . TRBJ1-4 TRBV4-1
CASSSTTGRSYTF TGTGCCAGCAGCTCCACCACAGGGAGGAGCTACACCTTC . 13 . TRBJ1-2 TRBV13
CASSDISGAYYNEQFF TGCGCCAGCAGTGATATTAGCGGGGCTTACTACAATGAGCAGTTCTTC TRBD2 16 few TRBJ2-1 TRBV10-1